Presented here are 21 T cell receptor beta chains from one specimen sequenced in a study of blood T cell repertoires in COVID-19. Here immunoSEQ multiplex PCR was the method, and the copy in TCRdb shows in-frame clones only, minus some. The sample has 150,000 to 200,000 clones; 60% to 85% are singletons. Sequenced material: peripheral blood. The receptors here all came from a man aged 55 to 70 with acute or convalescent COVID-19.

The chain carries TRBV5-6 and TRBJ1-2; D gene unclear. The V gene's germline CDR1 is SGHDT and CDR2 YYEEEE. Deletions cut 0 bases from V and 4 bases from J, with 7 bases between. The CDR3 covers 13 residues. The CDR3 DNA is TGTGCCAGCAGCTTGGACAGCCTCTATGGCTACACCTTC. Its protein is CASSLDSLYGYTF.

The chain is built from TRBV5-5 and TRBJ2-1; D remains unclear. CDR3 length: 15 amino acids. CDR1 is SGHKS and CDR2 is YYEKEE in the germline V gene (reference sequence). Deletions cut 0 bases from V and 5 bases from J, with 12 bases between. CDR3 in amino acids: CASSLGLSPHNEQFF. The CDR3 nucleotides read TGTGCCAGCAGCTTGGGACTTTCCCCCCACAATGAGCAGTTCTTC. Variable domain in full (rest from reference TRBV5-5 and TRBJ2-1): DAGVTQSPTHLIKTRGQQVTLRCSPISGHKSVSWYQQVLGQGPQFIFQYYEKEERGRGNFPDRFSARQFPNYSSELNVNALLLGDSALYLCASSLGLSPHNEQFFGPGTRLTVL.

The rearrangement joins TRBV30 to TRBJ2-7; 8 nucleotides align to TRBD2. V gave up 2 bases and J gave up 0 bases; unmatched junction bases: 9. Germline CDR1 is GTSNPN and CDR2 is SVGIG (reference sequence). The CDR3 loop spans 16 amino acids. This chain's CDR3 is CAWSRILADYSYEQYF. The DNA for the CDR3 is TGTGCCTGGAGTCGTATACTAGCGGACTACTCCTACGAGCAGTACTTC.

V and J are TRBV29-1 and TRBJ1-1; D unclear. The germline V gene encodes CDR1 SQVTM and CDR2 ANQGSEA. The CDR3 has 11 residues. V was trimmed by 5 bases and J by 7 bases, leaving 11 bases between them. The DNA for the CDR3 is TGCAGCGTTCTGTACGGGATTGAAGCTTTCTTT. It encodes CSVLYGIEAFF. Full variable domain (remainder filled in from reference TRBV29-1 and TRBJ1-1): SAVISQKPSRDICQRGTSLTIQCQVDSQVTMMFWYRQQPGQSLTLIATANQGSEATYESGFVIDKFPISRPNLTFSTLTVSNMSPEDSSIYLCSVLYGIEAFFGQGTRLTVV.

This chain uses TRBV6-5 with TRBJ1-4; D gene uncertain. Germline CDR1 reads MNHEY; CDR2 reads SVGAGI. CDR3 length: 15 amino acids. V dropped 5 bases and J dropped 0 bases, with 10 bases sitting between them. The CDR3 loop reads CASSRGASTNEKLFF. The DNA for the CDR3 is TGTGCCAGCAGTAGAGGTGCCTCAACTAATGAAAAACTGTTTTTT.

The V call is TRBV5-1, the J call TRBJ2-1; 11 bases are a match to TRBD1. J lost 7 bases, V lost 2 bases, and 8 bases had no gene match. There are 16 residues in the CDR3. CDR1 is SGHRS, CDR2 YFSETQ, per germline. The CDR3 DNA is TGCGCCAGCAGCTTAAACCCCGGGACAGGGGGAAATGAGCAGTTCTTC. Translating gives CASSLNPGTGGNEQFF. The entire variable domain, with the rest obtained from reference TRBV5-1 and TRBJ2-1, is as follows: KAGVTQTPRYLIKTRGQQVTLSCSPISGHRSVSWYQQTPGQGLQFLFEYFSETQRNKGNFPGRFSGRQFSNSRSEMNVSTLELGDSALYLCASSLNPGTGGNEQFFGPGTRLTVL.

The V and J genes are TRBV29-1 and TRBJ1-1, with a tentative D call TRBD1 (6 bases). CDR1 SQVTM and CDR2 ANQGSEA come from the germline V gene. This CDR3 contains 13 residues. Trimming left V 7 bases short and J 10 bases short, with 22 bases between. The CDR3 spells CSAQGGGGLGAFF. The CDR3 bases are TGCAGCGCCCAAGGGGGTGGGGGTTTAGGAGCTTTCTTT.

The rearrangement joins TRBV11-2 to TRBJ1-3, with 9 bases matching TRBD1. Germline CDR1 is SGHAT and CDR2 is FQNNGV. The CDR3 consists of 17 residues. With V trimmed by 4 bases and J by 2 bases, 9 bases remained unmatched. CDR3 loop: CASSSGTGKVTGNTIYF. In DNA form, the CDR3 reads TGTGCCAGCAGCTCAGGGACAGGGAAAGTGACTGGAAACACCATATATTTT.

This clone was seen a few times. CDR3 region: CASSEMRQGNNSPLHF. The DNA for the CDR3 is TGTGCCAGCAGTGAAATGAGACAGGGGAATAATTCACCCCTCCACTTT. This chain joins TRBV6-1 and TRBJ1-6, with 8 bases that match TRBD1. Germline trimming cut 2 bases from V and 5 bases from J; bases unmatched to any gene: 5. CDR3 length: 16 residues. Germline CDR1 MNHNS, CDR2 SASEGT.

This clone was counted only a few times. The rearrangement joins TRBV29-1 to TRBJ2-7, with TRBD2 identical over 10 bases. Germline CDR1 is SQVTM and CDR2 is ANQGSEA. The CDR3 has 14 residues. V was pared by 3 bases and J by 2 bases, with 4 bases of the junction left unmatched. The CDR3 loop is CSVDPSGGAYEQYF. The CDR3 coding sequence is TGCAGCGTTGACCCCAGCGGGGGGGCCTACGAGCAGTACTTC.

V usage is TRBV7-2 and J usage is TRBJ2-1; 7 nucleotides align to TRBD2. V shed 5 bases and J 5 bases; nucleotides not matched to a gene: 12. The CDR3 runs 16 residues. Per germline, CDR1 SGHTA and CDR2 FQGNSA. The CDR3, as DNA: TGTGCCAGCAGCCCCATCCTAGCGGCCAAAAACAATGAGCAGTTCTTC. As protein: CASSPILAAKNNEQFF.

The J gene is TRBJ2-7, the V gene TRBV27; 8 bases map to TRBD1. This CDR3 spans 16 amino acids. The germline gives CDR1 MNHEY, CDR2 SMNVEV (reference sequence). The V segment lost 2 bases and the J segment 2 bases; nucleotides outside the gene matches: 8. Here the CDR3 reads CASSLIPGGATYEQYF. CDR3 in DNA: TGTGCCAGCAGTTTAATCCCAGGGGGCGCGACCTACGAGCAGTACTTC.

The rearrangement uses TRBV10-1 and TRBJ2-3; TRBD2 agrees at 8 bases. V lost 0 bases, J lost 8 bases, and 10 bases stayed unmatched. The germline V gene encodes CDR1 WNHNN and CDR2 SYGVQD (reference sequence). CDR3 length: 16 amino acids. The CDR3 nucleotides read TGCGCCAGCAGTGAGTCGACTAGCGTCTCCCCGGGTACGCAGTATTTT. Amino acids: CASSESTSVSPGTQYF.

DNA of the CDR3: TGTGCCAGCAGCGTAGTCGGGACTTTGCGCACAGATACGCAGTATTTT. This gives the protein CASSVVGTLRTDTQYF. This sequence joins TRBV9 and TRBJ2-3; D might be TRBD2 (6 bases). CDR1 and CDR2 (germline): SGDLS, YYNGEE. The V end was cut by 0 bases, the J end by 1 base, with 12 bases between. This CDR3 has 16 residues.

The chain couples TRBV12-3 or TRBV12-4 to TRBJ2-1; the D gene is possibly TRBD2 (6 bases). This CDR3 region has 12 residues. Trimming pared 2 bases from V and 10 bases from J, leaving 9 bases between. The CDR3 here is CASSLSGREQFF. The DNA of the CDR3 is TGTGCCAGCAGTTTATCGGGGAGGGAGCAGTTCTTC.

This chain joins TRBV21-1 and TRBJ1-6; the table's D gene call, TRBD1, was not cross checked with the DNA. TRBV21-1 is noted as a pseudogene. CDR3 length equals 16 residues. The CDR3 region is CASSRALGSYNSPLHF. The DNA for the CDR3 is TGTGCCAGCAGCAGGGCTTTGGGCTCCTATAATTCACCCCTCCACTTT.

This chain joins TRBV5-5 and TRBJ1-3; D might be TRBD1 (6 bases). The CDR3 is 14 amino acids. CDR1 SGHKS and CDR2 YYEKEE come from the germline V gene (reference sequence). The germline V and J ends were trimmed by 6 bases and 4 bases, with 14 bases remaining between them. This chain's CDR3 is CASTWEGVGNTIYF. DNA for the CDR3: TGTGCCAGCACCTGGGAGGGGGTCGGAAACACCATATATTTT.

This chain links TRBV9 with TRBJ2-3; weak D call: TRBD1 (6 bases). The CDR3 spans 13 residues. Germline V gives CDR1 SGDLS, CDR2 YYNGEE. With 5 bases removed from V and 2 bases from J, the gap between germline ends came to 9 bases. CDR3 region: CASRDRNTDTQYF. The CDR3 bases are TGTGCCAGCAGAGACAGGAACACAGATACGCAGTATTTT. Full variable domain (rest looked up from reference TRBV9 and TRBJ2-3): DSGVTQTPKHLITATGQRVTLRCSPRSGDLSVYWYQQSLDQGLQFLIQYYNGEERAKGNILERFSAQQFPDLHSELNLSSLELGDSALYFCASRDRNTDTQYFGPGTRLTVL.

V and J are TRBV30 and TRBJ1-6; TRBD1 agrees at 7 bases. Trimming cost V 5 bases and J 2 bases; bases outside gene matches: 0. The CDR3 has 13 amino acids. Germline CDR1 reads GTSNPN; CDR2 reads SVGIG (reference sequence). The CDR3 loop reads CAWDRAYNSPLHF. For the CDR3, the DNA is TGTGCCTGGGACAGGGCCTATAATTCACCCCTCCACTTT.

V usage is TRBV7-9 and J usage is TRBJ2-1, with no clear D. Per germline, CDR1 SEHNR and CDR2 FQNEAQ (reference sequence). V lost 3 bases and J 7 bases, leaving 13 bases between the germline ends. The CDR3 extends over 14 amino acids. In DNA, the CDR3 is TGTGCCAGCAGCTTTAGCATGGGTAGGAATGAGCAGTTCTTC. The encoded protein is CASSFSMGRNEQFF.

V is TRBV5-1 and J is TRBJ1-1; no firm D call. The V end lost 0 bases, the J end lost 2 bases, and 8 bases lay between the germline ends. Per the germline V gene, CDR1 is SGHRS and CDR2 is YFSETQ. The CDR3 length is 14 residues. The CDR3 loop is CASSLGEINTEAFF. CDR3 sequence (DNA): TGCGCCAGCAGCTTGGGAGAAATCAACACTGAAGCTTTCTTT. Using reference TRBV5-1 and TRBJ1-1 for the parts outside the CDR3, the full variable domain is KAGVTQTPRYLIKTRGQQVTLSCSPISGHRSVSWYQQTPGQGLQFLFEYFSETQRNKGNFPGRFSGRQFSNSRSEMNVSTLELGDSALYLCASSLGEINTEAFFGQGTRLTVV.